These 8 T cell receptor beta chains were sequenced from one sample in a study of Ad26.COV2.S vaccination and SARS-CoV-2 variants. The treatment was: 19 received Ad26.COV2.S at low or high dose, single or two shots; several received placebo; per-sample allocation not given. The samples were gathered on day 63 after the first injection of vaccine or placebo. Profiling relied on immunoSEQ multiplex PCR, and the TCRdb table lists in-frame clones only, not all of them. The sample lists fewer than 400,000 clones, around four fifths occurring once. The sample was peripheral blood, taken in a trial of Ad26.COV2.S vaccine versus placebo. The receptors here all came from a person aged 18 to 59 who received the Ad26.COV2.S COVID-19 vaccine or a placebo.

On this clone itself: Other DNA sequences in this sample translate to the same CDR3. The chain recombines TRBV24-1 with TRBJ2-7; D tentatively reads TRBD1 or TRBD2 (5 bases each). CDR1 KGHDR and CDR2 SFDVKD come from the germline V gene. This CDR3 contains 13 residues. V was pared by 4 bases and J by 4 bases, with 10 bases between. CDR3 nucleotide sequence: TGTGCCACCAGTGACGGGGCCCTTTACGAGCAGTACTTC. Residues: CATSDGALYEQYF.

The table lists this clone with a count of one. The chain is built from TRBV12-5 and TRBJ2-1, with 11 bases matching TRBD2. The germline V gene has CDR1 LGHNT and CDR2 FRNRAP. V was clipped by 4 bases and J by 8 bases; unmatched bases: 10. The CDR3 length is 16 residues. Written as DNA, the CDR3 is TGTGCTAGTGGTTCCCCGCGAGGTAGCGGGAGGGATGAGCAGTTCTTC. Translation gives CASGSPRGSGRDEQFF.

Concerning this clone itself: The sample holds other DNA sequences that translate to the same CDR3. This chain connects TRBV7-9 to TRBJ1-1; 10 nucleotides align to TRBD1. This CDR3 has 15 residues. Germline V gene lookup returns CDR1 SEHNR and CDR2 FQNEAQ (reference sequence). V was clipped by 6 bases and J by 1 base; unmatched bases: 5. The chain's CDR3 is CASRPRQGANTEAFF. The CDR3 bases are TGTGCCAGCAGACCCCGACAGGGGGCGAACACTGAAGCTTTCTTT.

The chain combines TRBV7-3 with TRBJ2-3; 10 nucleotides line up with TRBD2. J lost 5 bases, V lost 1 base, and 6 bases had no gene match. Germline V gene lookup returns CDR1 SGHTA and CDR2 FQGTGA. The CDR3 totals 16 residues. CDR3 region: CASSLRGLAGVDTQYF. CDR3 DNA: TGTGCCAGCAGCTTAAGGGGTCTAGCGGGGGTAGATACGCAGTATTTT.

This chain links TRBV28 with TRBJ2-5; possible D gene TRBD2, 5 bases. The CDR3 contains 12 residues. Germline V gene lookup returns CDR1 MDHEN and CDR2 SYDVKM. V lost 8 bases, J lost 5 bases, and 12 bases lay in between. Written as DNA, the CDR3 is TGTGCCAGCTCCACCTCGGGGGAGACCCAGTACTTC. Translation: CASSTSGETQYF.

The chain joins TRBV7-3 to TRBJ2-5; TRBD2 aligns across 12 bases. The ends lost 3 bases at V and 1 base at J; junction bases unmatched: 0. CDR1 and CDR2 (germline): SGHTA, FQGTGA. CDR3 size: 15 residues. CDR3 protein: CASSLTSGGQETQYF. The CDR3 bases are TGTGCCAGCAGCTTGACTAGCGGGGGCCAAGAGACCCAGTACTTC.

The gene calls are TRBV28 and TRBJ1-2, with D possibly TRBD1 on 6 matching bases. Per the germline V gene, CDR1 is MDHEN and CDR2 is SYDVKM. This CDR3 has 12 amino acids. Trimming removed 4 bases from V and 8 bases from J, with 11 bases in between. The CDR3 region has the DNA TGTGCCAGCAGTTGGGGGGCTATGGGCTACACCTTC. Translating gives CASSWGAMGYTF.

This clone was picked up one time. This sequence joins TRBV5-6 and TRBJ1-3; D remains unclear. Germline CDR1 and CDR2: SGHDT and YYEEEE. This CDR3 comprises 13 residues. V was trimmed by 3 bases and J by 4 bases, leaving 8 bases between them. CDR3 nucleotides: TGTGCCAGCAGCTCCGGGGTCGGAAACACCATATATTTT. This codes for CASSSGVGNTIYF.